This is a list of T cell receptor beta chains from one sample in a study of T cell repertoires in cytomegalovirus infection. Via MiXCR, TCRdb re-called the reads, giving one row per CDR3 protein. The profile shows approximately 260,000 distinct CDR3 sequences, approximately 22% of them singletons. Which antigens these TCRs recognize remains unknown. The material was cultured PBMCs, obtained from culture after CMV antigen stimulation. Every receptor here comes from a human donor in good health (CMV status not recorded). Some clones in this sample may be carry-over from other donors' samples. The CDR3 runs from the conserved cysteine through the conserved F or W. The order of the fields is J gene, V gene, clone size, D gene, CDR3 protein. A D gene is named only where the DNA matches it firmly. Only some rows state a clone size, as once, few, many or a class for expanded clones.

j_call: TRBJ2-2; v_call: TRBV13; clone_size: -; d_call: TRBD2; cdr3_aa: CASRWRGLGGNTGELFF
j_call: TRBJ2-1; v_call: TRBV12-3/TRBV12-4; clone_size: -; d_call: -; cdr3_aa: CASSLAGVVRDEQFF
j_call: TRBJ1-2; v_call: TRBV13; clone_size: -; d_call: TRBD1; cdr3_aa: CASSFQRLDRVFPNYGYTF
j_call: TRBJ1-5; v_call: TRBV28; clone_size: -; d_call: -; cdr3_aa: CASSQTLGEQPQHF
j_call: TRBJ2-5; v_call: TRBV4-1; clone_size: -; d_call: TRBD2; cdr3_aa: CASSHPSGRGETQYF
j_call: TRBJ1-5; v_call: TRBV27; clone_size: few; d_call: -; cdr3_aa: CASSLVRGGQPQHF
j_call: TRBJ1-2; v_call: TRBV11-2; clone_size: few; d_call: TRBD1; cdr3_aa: CASSSGGEGYTF
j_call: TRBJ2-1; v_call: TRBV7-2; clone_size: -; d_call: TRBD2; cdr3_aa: CASSLSLRSGGNNEQFF
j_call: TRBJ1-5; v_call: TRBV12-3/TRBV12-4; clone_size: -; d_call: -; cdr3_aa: CASSFEGFSNQPQHF
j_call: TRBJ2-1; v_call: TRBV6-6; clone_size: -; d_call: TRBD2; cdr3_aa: CASSYSPGGRANNEQFF
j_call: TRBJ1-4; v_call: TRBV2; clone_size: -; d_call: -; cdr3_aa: CASTQRTPKLFF
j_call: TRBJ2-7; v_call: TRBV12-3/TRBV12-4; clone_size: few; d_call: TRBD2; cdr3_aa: CASSFAGLGYEQYF
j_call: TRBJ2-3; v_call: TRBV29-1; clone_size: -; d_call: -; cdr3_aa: CSGTGWDTDTQYF
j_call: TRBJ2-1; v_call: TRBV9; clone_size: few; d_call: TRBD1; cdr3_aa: CASSVGRTGESYNEQFF
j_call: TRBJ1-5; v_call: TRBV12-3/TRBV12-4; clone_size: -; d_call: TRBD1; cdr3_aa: CASSREGATWGNQPQHF
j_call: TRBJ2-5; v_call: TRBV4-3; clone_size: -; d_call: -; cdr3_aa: CASSQEWANQETQYF
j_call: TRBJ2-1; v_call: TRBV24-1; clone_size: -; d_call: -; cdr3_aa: CATSPGAALYNEQFF
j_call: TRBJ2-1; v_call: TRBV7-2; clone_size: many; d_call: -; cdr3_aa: CASSLGPSIDEQFF
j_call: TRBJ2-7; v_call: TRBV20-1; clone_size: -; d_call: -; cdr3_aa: CSADPLAHSVGVYEQYF
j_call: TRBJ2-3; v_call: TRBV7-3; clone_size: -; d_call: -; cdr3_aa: CASSPPSFPDTQYF
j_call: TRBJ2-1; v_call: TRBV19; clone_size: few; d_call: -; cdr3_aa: CASSTIYNEQFF
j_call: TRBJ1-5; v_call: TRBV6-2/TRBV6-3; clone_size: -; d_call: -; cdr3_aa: CASSYPVQPQHF
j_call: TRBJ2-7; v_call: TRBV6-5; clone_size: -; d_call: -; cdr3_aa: CASRGLGTYEQYF
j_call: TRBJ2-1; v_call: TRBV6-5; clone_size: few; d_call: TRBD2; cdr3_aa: CASRDPGLGRYNEQFF
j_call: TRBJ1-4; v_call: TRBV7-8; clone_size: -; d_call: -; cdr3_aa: CASSLGTALTNEKLFF
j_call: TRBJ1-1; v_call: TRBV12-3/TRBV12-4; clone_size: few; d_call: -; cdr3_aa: CASSFIGASLGEAFF
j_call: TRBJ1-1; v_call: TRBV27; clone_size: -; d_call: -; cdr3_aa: CASSTHTGSNTEAFF
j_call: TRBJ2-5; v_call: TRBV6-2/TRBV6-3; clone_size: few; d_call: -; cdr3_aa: CASSYNTGLPPVGQYF
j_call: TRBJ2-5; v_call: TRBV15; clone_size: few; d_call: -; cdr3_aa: CATSRDLGEETQYF
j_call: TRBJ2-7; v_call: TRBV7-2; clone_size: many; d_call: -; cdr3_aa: CASTRGGTSYEQYF